A single sample gave rise to the 21 T cell receptor beta chains below, sequenced in a study of Ad26.COV2.S vaccination and SARS-CoV-2 variants. Clones were sequenced by immunoSEQ multiplex PCR, and TCRdb holds only the in-frame ones, with some missing. The top ten hold 1.5% to 2% of the sample, which has around 450,000 clones, nearly 90% seen once. The treatment here: around 19 received Ad26.COV2.S at low or high dose, single or two shots; about five received placebo; per-sample allocation not given. Samples were taken on day 63 after the first vaccine or placebo injection. The sample in question was peripheral blood, obtained in a trial of Ad26.COV2.S vaccine versus placebo. The receptors were gathered from a person aged 18-60 years who received the Ad26.COV2.S COVID-19 vaccine or a placebo.

This chain joins TRBV6-5 and TRBJ2-3; 10 positions match TRBD1. Germline V gene lookup returns CDR1 MNHEY and CDR2 SVGAGI. J was trimmed by 3 bases and V by 6 bases; bases with no gene match: 6. The length of the CDR3 is 15 residues. CDR3 nucleotide sequence: TGTGCCAGCAGCCAGGGACAGGGGAGGACAGATACGCAGTATTTT. Residues: CASSQGQGRTDTQYF.

The rearrangement links TRBV13 to TRBJ2-5; D is unresolved. This CDR3 region has 11 residues. In germline, CDR1 is PRHDT, CDR2 FYEKMQ (reference sequence). Trimming removed 1 base from V and 5 bases from J, with 2 bases in between. CDR3 loop: CASSLVETQYF. As DNA, the CDR3 is TGTGCCAGCAGCTTAGTTGAGACCCAGTACTTC.

Remarks on this clone: At one end, the junction sequence differs from germline, possibly due to a read error. This chain links TRBV7-7 with TRBJ1-1; 7 bases map to TRBD1. The V gene's germline CDR1 is SSHAT and CDR2 FNYEAQ (reference sequence). The CDR3 has 17 residues. The CDR3 spells CASSYRPPTGIDTEAFF. CDR3 coding DNA: TGTGCTAGCAGCTACCGGCCCCCGACAGGGATCGACACTGAAGCTTTCTTT.

V and J are TRBV28 and TRBJ2-2, with TRBD1 as a possible D gene (5 bases). The CDR3 sequence is 15 residues long. Trimming shortened V by 3 bases and J by 1 base, and 9 bases separated the two germline ends. CDR1 MDHEN and CDR2 SYDVKM come from the germline V gene. The CDR3 spells CASSFRQRNTGELFF. The DNA for the CDR3 is TGTGCCAGCAGTTTCCGACAGAGGAACACCGGGGAGCTGTTTTTT.

This clone was seen just once. The chain employs TRBV18 and TRBJ2-3; TRBD1 aligns across 8 bases. With 0 bases clipped from V and 6 bases from J, the junction kept 14 bases outside the gene matches. The CDR3 spans 18 residues. Germline loops: CDR1 KGHSH, CDR2 LQKENI. The CDR3 reads CASSPPLGQGNGPDTQYF. CDR3 coding DNA: TGTGCCAGCTCACCACCTCTCGGACAGGGCAATGGACCGGATACGCAGTATTTT.

The rearrangement uses TRBV29-1 and TRBJ2-5; a possible D gene is TRBD1 (6 bases). The germline V and J ends were trimmed by 4 bases and 1 base, with 13 bases remaining between them. Germline V gives CDR1 SQVTM, CDR2 ANQGSEA. The CDR3 runs to 14 residues. The chain's CDR3 is CSVGNGGFQETQYF. CDR3 DNA sequence: TGCAGCGTTGGGAATGGGGGCTTCCAAGAGACCCAGTACTTC.

V usage is TRBV2 and J usage is TRBJ1-2; 9 bases align to TRBD1. With V trimmed by 7 bases and J by 14 bases, 20 bases remained unmatched. The CDR3 length is 15 residues. CDR1 is SNHLY and CDR2 is FYNNEI in the germline V gene. The CDR3 region is CASTSSDGDRVEATF. In nucleotides, the CDR3 is TGTGCCAGCACCTCATCTGACGGGGACAGGGTTGAAGCAACCTTC.

Only one count was recorded for this clone. J is TRBJ1-3 and V is TRBV5-1; D gene unclear. There are 15 residues in the CDR3. Germline CDR1 SGHRS, CDR2 YFSETQ. Trimming left V 5 bases short and J 1 base short, with 13 bases between. CDR3 sequence: CASSSLGLSGNTIYF. CDR3 bases: TGCGCCAGCAGTTCCTTGGGGTTATCTGGAAACACCATATATTTT.

V usage is TRBV19 and J usage is TRBJ1-1; D gene unclear. The CDR3 runs to 14 residues. The V end was cut by 6 bases, the J end by 2 bases, with 13 bases between. Germline V CDR1 and CDR2: LNHDA, SQIVND (reference sequence). The CDR3: CASRLGRQNTEAFF. DNA of the CDR3: TGTGCCAGTAGGCTTGGCAGACAAAACACTGAAGCTTTCTTT.

The gene calls are TRBV5-1 and TRBJ2-3, with no clear D. This CDR3 spans 14 amino acids. The germline V and J ends were trimmed by 4 bases and 6 bases, with 15 bases remaining between them. The germline V gene has CDR1 SGHRS and CDR2 YFSETQ. The DNA for the CDR3 is TGCGCCAGCAGCCCCCTTACCCCTGGGGATACGCAGTATTTT. This sequence encodes CASSPLTPGDTQYF.

The chain recombines TRBV5-4 with TRBJ1-2; possibly TRBD1 for D (5 bases). Germline V lookup: CDR1 SGHNT, CDR2 YYREEE (reference sequence). The CDR3 has 16 residues. Trimming left V 4 bases short and J 1 base short, with 17 bases between. In nucleotides, the CDR3 is TGTGCCAGCAGCGTGTCAGGGCCAGTTCTTAACTATGGCTACACCTTC. This gives the protein CASSVSGPVLNYGYTF.

The J gene is TRBJ2-5, the V gene TRBV13; no clear D gene. The CDR3 totals 14 residues. V lost 2 bases to trimming and J lost 5 bases, with 12 bases between them. From germline, CDR1 is PRHDT and CDR2 FYEKMQ (reference sequence). CDR3 loop: CASSLRPEGETQYF. Written as DNA, the CDR3 is TGTGCCAGCAGCTTAAGGCCGGAAGGCGAGACCCAGTACTTC. The full variable domain, in which reference TRBV13 and TRBJ2-5 provide the parts outside the CDR3, is AAGVIQSPRHLIKEKRETATLKCYPIPRHDTVYWYQQGPGQDPQFLISFYEKMQSDKGSIPDRFSAQQFSDYHSELNMSSLELGDSALYFCASSLRPEGETQYFGPGTRLLVL.

The V gene is TRBV27, the J gene TRBJ1-6, with D possibly TRBD1 on 6 matching bases. The germline V gene encodes CDR1 MNHEY and CDR2 SMNVEV (reference sequence). CDR3 length: 15 amino acids. V was cut by 5 bases and J by 4 bases, with 12 bases left in between. The CDR3 region has the DNA TGTGCCAGCAGTCAAGGGGGGGTTTATAATTCACCCCTCCACTTT. Protein sequence: CASSQGGVYNSPLHF.

CDR3 protein: CASSPRGTLRYGYTF. For the CDR3, the DNA is TGCGCCAGCAGTCCAAGGGGGACCCTACGCTATGGCTACACCTTC. V and J are TRBV23-1 and TRBJ1-2, with D maybe TRBD1 (6 bases). TRBV23-1 is noted as an ORF with a role that remains uncertain. Between the trimmed V and J ends, which lost 4 bases and 4 bases, there was a span of 16 bases. This CDR3 is built from 15 residues.

This clone was counted a single time. In nucleotides, the CDR3 is TGTGCCAGCTCACCACCCGGGATAGGGGGGAACACTGAAGCTTTCTTT. The encoded protein is CASSPPGIGGNTEAFF. V gene TRBV18 combines with J gene TRBJ1-1, with D possibly TRBD1 on 6 matching bases. Germline values: CDR1 KGHSH, CDR2 LQKENI. The CDR3 covers 16 residues. V was shortened by 0 bases and J by 1 base, with 12 bases between the two germline ends.

This sequence joins TRBV19 and TRBJ2-4, with D possibly TRBD1 on 6 matching bases. CDR1 and CDR2 from the germline V gene are LNHDA and SQIVND (reference sequence). V dropped 3 bases and J dropped 4 bases, with 7 bases sitting between them. There are 13 residues in the CDR3. Here the CDR3 DNA reads TGTGCCAGTAGTATGGGACAAAAAAACATTCAGTACTTC. Its translation is CASSMGQKNIQYF.

V and J are TRBV30 and TRBJ2-7; 7 bases match TRBD2. Germline V gene sequence: CDR1 GTSNPN, CDR2 SVGIG (reference sequence). This CDR3 is built from 16 residues. The V gene end was trimmed by 2 bases and the J gene end by 3 bases; junction bases not matched to a gene: 13. The CDR3 region is CAWSQRRGSLLYEQYF. The CDR3 coding sequence is TGTGCCTGGAGTCAACGGCGGGGGTCCCTTCTCTACGAGCAGTACTTC.

The V gene is TRBV3-1 (or the pseudogene TRBV3-2), the J gene TRBJ1-2; TRBD1 might be the D (5 bases). Germline-derived CDR1 and CDR2 are LGHDT and YNNKEL (reference sequence). This CDR3 has 14 residues. Trimming removed 6 bases from V and 7 bases from J, with 18 bases in between. CDR3 protein: CASRPYGTEVGYTF. As DNA, the CDR3 is TGTGCCAGCAGGCCGTACGGGACGGAGGTTGGCTACACCTTC.

This chain connects TRBV9 to TRBJ2-7, with 10 bases fitting TRBD2. V lost 1 base and J lost 2; bases outside the gene matches: 6. Germline V CDR1 and CDR2: SGDLS, YYNGEE. The CDR3 consists of 16 residues. This chain's CDR3 is CASSVTGTSATYEQYF. CDR3 DNA sequence: TGTGCCAGCAGCGTAACCGGGACTAGCGCTACCTACGAGCAGTACTTC.

This chain connects TRBV7-9 to TRBJ1-1; 10 bases fit TRBD1. The germline V gene encodes CDR1 SEHNR and CDR2 FQNEAQ (reference sequence). Germline trimming cut 4 bases from V and 4 bases from J; bases unmatched to any gene: 3. This CDR3 has 14 residues. DNA of the CDR3: TGTGCCAGCAGCTCGACAGGGGGCTTCACTGAAGCTTTCTTT. This sequence encodes CASSSTGGFTEAFF. Full variable domain (missing parts from reference TRBV7-9 and TRBJ1-1): DTGVSQNPRHKITKRGQNVTFRCDPISEHNRLYWYRQTLGQGPEFLTYFQNEAQLEKSRLLSDRFSAERPKGSFSTLEIQRTEQGDSAMYLCASSSTGGFTEAFFGQGTRLTVV.

This clone was detected once. V and J are TRBV29-1 and TRBJ1-4; D may be TRBD1 (5 bases). Trimming cost V 6 bases and J 8 bases, with 13 bases left between them. This CDR3 is built from 12 residues. Per germline, CDR1 SQVTM and CDR2 ANQGSEA. The CDR3 protein is CSVRWGREKLFF. CDR3 nucleotides: TGCAGCGTAAGGTGGGGCCGGGAAAAACTGTTTTTT.